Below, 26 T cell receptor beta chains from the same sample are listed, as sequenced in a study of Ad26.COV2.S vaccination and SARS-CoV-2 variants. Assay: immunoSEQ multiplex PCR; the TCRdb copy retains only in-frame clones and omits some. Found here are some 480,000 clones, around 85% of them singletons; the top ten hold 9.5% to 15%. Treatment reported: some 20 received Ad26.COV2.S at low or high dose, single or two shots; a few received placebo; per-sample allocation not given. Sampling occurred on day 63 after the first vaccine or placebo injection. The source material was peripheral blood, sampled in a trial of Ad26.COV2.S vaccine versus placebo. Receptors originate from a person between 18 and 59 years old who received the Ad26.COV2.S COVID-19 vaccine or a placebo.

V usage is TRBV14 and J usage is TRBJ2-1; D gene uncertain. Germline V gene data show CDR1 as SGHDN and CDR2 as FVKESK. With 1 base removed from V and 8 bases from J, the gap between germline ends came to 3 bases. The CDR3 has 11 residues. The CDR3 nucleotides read TGTGCCAGCAGCCAAGGTGATGAGCAGTTCTTC. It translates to CASSQGDEQFF.

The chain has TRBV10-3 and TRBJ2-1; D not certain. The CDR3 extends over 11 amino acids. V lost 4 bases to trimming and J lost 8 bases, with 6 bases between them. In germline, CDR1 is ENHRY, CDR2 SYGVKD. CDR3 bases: TGTGCCATCAGTGGAGCCGATGAGCAGTTCTTC. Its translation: CAISGADEQFF.

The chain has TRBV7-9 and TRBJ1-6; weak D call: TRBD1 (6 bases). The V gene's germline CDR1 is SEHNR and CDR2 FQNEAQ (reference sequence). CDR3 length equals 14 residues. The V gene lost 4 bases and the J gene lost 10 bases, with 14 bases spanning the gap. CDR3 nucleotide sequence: TGTGCCAGCAGCTACGACAGGCCCCAATCACCCCTCCACTTT. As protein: CASSYDRPQSPLHF.

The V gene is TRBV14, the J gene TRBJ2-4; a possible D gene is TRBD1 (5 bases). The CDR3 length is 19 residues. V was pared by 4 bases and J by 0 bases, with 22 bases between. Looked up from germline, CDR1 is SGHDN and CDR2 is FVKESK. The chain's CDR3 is CASSLRGWGSGIAKNIQYF. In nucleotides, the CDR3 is TGTGCCAGCAGCCTTAGGGGTTGGGGCTCCGGTATAGCCAAAAACATTCAGTACTTC.

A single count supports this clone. CDR3 nucleotides: TGTGCCAGCAGTGATGCCGGGACAGGCGAAAAACTGTTTTTT. Translating it yields CASSDAGTGEKLFF. The rearrangement links TRBV2 to TRBJ1-4; 8 bases align to TRBD1. V lost 3 bases, J lost 8 bases, and 5 bases stayed unmatched. The CDR3 consists of 14 residues. Germline V gives CDR1 SNHLY, CDR2 FYNNEI.

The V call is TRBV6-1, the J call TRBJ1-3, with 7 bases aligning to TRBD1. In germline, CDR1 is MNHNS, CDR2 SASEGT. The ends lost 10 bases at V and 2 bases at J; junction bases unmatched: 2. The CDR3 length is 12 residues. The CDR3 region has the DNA TGTGCCACCCAGGGGGCTGGAAACACCATATATTTT. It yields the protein CATQGAGNTIYF.

The CDR3 coding sequence is TGTGCCAGCAGCCCCGCGGGACTAGTGAGGTTCTTC. Translated: CASSPAGLVRFF. This sequence joins TRBV7-3 and TRBJ2-1; 8 bases map to TRBD2. Germline V gives CDR1 SGHTA, CDR2 FQGTGA. With V trimmed by 5 bases and J by 15 bases, 9 bases remained unmatched. The CDR3 contains 12 residues.

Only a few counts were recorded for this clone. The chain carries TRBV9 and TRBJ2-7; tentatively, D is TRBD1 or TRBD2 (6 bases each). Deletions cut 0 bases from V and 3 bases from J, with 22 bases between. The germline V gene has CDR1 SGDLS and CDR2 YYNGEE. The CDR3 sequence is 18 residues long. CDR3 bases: TGTGCCAGCAGCGTAGGAGTAGACTGGGGGGCCGGGGGCTACGAGCAGTACTTC. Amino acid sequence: CASSVGVDWGAGGYEQYF.

CDR3 sequence (DNA): TGTGCCAGCAGCTCAGGCGCCCGTGAAGCTTTCTTT. It encodes CASSSGAREAFF. The chain couples TRBV27 to TRBJ1-1, with D uncertain. Trimming removed 6 bases at V and 7 bases at J, with 12 bases between. This CDR3 has 12 amino acids. In germline, CDR1 is MNHEY, CDR2 SMNVEV (reference sequence).

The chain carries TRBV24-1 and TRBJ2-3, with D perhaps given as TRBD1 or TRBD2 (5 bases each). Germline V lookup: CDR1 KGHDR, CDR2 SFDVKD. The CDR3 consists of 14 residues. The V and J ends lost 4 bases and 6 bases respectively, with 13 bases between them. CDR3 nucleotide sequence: TGTGCCACCAGTGAATCGGGGACCTGGGATACGCAGTATTTT. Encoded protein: CATSESGTWDTQYF.

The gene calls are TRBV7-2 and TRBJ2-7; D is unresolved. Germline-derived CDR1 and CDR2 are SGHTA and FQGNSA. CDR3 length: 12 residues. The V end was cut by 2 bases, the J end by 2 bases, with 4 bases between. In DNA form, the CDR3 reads TGTGCCAGCAGCTTATTCCCCTACGAGCAGTACTTC. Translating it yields CASSLFPYEQYF.

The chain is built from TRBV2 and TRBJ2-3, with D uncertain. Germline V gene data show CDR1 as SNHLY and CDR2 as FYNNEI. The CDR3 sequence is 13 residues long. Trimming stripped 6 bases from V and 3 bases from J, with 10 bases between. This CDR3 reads CASSARWTDTQYF. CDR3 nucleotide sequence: TGTGCCAGCAGCGCAAGATGGACAGATACGCAGTATTTT.

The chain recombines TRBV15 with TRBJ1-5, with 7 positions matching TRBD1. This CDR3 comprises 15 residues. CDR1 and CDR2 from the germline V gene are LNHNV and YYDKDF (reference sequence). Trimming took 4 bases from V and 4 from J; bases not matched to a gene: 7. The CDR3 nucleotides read TGTGCCACCAGCATCCACAGGGGTCCGAATCAGCCCCAGCATTTT. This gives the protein CATSIHRGPNQPQHF.

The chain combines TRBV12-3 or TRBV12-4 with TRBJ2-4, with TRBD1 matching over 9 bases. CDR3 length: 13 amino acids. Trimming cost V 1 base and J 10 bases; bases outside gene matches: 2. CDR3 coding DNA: TGTGCCAGCAGTTTAGGACAGGGGGGAATTCAGTACTTC. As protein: CASSLGQGGIQYF.

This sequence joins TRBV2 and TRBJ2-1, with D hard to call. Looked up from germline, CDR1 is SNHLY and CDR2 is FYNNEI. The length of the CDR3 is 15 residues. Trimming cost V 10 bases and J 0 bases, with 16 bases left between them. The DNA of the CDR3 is TGTGCCACCCCAGAGACGGGTAGCTCCTACAATGAGCAGTTCTTC. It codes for CATPETGSSYNEQFF.

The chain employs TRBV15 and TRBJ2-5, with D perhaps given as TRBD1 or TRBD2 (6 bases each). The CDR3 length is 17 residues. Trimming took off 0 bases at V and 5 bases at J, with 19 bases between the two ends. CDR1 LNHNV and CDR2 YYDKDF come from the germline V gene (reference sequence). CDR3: CATSRDLRGQGRETQYF. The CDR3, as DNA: TGTGCCACCAGCAGAGATTTACGGGGCCAGGGGAGGGAGACCCAGTACTTC.

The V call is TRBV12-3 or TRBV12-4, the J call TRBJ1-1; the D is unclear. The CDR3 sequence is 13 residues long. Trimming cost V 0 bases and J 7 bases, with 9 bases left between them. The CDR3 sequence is CASSLARGLEAFF. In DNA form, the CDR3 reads TGTGCCAGCAGTTTAGCACGTGGGCTTGAAGCTTTCTTT.

In nucleotides, the CDR3 is TGTGCCAGCAGCTCAAGGACTAGCCGCTCCTACAATGAGCAGTTCTTC. This sequence encodes CASSSRTSRSYNEQFF. V and J are TRBV11-2 and TRBJ2-1; TRBD2 agrees at 8 bases. The CDR3 is made up of 16 amino acids. Germline values: CDR1 SGHAT, CDR2 FQNNGV. V trimming: 4 bases; J trimming: 0 bases; junction bases outside the gene matches: 5.

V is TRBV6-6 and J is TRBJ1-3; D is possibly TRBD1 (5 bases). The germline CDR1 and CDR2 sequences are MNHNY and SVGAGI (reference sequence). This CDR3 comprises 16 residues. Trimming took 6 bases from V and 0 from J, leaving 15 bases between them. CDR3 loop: CASSHLRGASGNTIYF. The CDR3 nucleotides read TGTGCCAGCAGCCACCTCAGAGGGGCCTCTGGAAACACCATATATTTT.

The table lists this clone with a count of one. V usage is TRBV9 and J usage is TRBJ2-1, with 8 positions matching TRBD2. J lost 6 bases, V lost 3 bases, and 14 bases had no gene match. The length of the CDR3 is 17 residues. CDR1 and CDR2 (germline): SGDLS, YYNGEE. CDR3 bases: TGTGCCAGCAGCGCGCCGGACCGGCGAGCGGGAGCCAATGAGCAGTTCTTC. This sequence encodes CASSAPDRRAGANEQFF. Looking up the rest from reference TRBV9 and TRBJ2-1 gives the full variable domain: DSGVTQTPKHLITATGQRVTLRCSPRSGDLSVYWYQQSLDQGLQFLIQYYNGEERAKGNILERFSAQQFPDLHSELNLSSLELGDSALYFCASSAPDRRAGANEQFFGPGTRLTVL.

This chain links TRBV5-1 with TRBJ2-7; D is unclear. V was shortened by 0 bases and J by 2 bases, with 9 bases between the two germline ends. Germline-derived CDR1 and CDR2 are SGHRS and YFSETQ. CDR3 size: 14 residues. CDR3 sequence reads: CASSLVGKTYEQYF. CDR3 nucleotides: TGCGCCAGCAGCTTGGTCGGCAAAACCTACGAGCAGTACTTC.

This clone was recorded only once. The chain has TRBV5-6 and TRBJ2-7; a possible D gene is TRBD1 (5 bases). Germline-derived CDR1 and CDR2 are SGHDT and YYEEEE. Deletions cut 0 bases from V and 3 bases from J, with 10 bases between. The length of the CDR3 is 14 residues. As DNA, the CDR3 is TGTGCCAGCAGCTTGGGGCCAGGGCTCTACGAGCAGTACTTC. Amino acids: CASSLGPGLYEQYF.

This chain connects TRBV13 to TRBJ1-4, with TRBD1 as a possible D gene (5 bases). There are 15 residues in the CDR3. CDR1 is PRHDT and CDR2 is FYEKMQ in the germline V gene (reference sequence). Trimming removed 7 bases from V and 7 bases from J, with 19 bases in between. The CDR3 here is CASTSGNLWGEKLFF. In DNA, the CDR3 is TGTGCCAGCACCTCAGGGAACCTATGGGGTGAAAAACTGTTTTTT.

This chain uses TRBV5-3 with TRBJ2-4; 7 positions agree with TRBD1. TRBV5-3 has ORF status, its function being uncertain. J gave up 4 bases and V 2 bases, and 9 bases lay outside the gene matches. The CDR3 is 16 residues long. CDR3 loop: CARSLGTVRGKNIQYF. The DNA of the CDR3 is TGTGCCAGAAGCTTAGGGACAGTGAGGGGTAAAAACATTCAGTACTTC.

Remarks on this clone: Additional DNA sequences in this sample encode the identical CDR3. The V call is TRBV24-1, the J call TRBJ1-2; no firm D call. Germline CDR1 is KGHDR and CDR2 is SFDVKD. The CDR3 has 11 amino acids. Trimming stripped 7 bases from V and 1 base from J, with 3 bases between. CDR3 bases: TGTGCCACCAGCGGTAACTATGGCTACACCTTC. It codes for CATSGNYGYTF.

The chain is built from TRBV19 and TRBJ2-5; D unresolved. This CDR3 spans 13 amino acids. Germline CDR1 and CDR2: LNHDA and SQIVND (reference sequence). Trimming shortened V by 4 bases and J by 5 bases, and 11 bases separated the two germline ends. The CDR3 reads CASSRSFGETQYF. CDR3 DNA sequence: TGTGCCAGTAGTAGGAGTTTCGGGGAGACCCAGTACTTC.